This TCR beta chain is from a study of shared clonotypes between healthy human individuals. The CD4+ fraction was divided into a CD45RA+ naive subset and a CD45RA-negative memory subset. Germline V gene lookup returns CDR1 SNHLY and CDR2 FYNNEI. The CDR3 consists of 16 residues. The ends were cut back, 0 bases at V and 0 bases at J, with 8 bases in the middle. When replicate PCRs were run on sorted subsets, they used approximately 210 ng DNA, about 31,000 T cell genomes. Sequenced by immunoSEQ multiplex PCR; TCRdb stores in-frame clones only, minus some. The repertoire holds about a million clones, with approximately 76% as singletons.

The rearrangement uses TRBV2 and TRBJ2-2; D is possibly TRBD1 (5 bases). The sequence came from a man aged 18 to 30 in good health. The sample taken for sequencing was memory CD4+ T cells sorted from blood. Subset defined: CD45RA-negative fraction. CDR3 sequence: CASSEAVTANTGELFF. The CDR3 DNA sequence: TGTGCCAGCAGTGAAGCTGTGACAGCGAACACCGGGGAGCTGTTTTTT.